Given below is one T cell receptor (beta chain) in context. The J segment lost 7 bases and the V segment lost 2 bases, leaving 5 bases of the junction unmatched. The germline CDR1 and CDR2 sequences are MNHEY and SVGAGI. The CDR3 covers 16 residues. Original methodology: The assay estimated nucleated cells by amplifying reference gene primers. The assay was immunoSEQ multiplex PCR, and TCRdb's table has in-frame clones only and misses some. D and trimming were read from the DNA, whereas the V and J calls and clone size are those reported in that table. This sample has 300,000 or so clones, with 90% found just once. The source of the sample is a study of blood T cell repertoires in COVID-19.

Sample: peripheral blood. The receptor was derived from a woman aged 40 to 50 with acute or convalescent COVID-19. The chain is built from TRBV6-5 and TRBJ2-1, with 13 bases matching TRBD2. CDR3: CASSYALAGGPNEQFF. In nucleotides, the CDR3 is TGTGCCAGCAGTTACGCACTAGCGGGGGGGCCTAATGAGCAGTTCTTC.